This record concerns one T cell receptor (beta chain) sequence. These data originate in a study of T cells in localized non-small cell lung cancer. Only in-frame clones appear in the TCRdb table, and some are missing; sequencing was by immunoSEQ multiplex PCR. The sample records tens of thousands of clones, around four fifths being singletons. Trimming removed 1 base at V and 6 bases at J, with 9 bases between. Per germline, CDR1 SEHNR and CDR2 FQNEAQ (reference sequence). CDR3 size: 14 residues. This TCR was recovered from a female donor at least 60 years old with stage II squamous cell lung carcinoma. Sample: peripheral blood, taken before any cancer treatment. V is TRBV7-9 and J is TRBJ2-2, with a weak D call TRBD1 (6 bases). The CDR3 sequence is CASSLGQAAGELFF. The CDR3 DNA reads TGTGCCAGCAGCTTAGGACAGGCCGCCGGGGAGCTGTTTTTT. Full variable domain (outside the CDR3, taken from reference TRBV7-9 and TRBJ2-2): DTGVSQNPRHKITKRGQNVTFRCDPISEHNRLYWYRQTLGQGPEFLTYFQNEAQLEKSRLLSDRFSAERPKGSFSTLEIQRTEQGDSAMYLCASSLGQAAGELFFGEGSRLTVL.